Listed below are T cell receptor beta chains from one sample, sequenced in a study of OX40 agonist ivuxolimab in advanced cancers. Sequenced by immunoSEQ multiplex PCR; TCRdb stores in-frame clones only, minus some. The sample holds under 70,000 clones, roughly 88% seen once. Source: CD4+ or CD8+ T cells sorted from blood, taken in a trial of the OX40 agonist ivuxolimab. The receptors here all came from an adult with an advanced solid tumor such as melanoma, head and neck, liver or kidney cancer. The CDR3 runs from the conserved cysteine through the conserved F or W. Fields, in order: V gene, J gene, clone size, CDR3 length, D gene, CDR3 DNA, CDR3 protein. D genes are given only for firm matches. Clone size is stated in some rows and not others, as once, few, many or a class when expanded.

>TRBV9|TRBJ1-1|once|13|TRBD1
TGTGCCAGCGGGGATCAGGGGGAAACTGAAGCTTTCTTT
CASGDQGETEAFF
>TRBV19|TRBJ2-5|NA|18|TRBD2
TGTGCCAGTACCCCTAGGAGACTAGCGAATCTGTACCAAGAGACCCAGTACTTC
CASTPRRLANLYQETQYF
>TRBV7-9|TRBJ2-1|NA|14|NA
TGTGCCAGCAGCTTATCCGGATCCTACAATGAGCAGTTCTTC
CASSLSGSYNEQFF
>TRBV19|TRBJ2-1|NA|15|TRBD2
TGTGCCAGTAGTCCGACTAGCGGGGGGTACAATGAGCAGTTCTTC
CASSPTSGGYNEQFF
>TRBV6-1|TRBJ2-3|NA|14|TRBD2
TGTGCCAGCTCTAGCGGGCCTAGCACAGATACGCAGTATTTT
CASSSGPSTDTQYF
>TRBV6-5|TRBJ2-1|NA|14|TRBD1
TGTGCCAGCAGCCCAGGGGGCAATAAGGATGAGCAGTTCTTC
CASSPGGNKDEQFF
>TRBV5-4|TRBJ2-3|NA|16|TRBD2
TGTGCCAGCAGCCCTCCTAGCGGGAGGGCCCCAGATACGCAGTATTTT
CASSPPSGRAPDTQYF
>TRBV2|TRBJ2-7|NA|10|NA
TGTGCCAGCAGAGTTCGCGAGCAGTACTTC
CASRVREQYF
>TRBV19|TRBJ2-1|NA|16|NA
TGTGCCAGTAGTAGGGGAGGAGACCTCTCCTACAATGAGCAGTTCTTC
CASSRGGDLSYNEQFF
>TRBV11-2|TRBJ2-7|NA|15|TRBD2
TGTGCCAGCAGCCGACTAGCGGGAGATCCAGAAGAGCAGTACTTC
CASSRLAGDPEEQYF
>TRBV28|TRBJ1-5|NA|15|NA
TGTGCCAGCAGCCTTGGGGGGCCTGGCAATCAGCCCCAGCATTTT
CASSLGGPGNQPQHF
>TRBV11-1|TRBJ2-1|NA|18|TRBD2
TGTGCCAGCAGACCGACTAGCGGGAGGACTGCTGCCTACAATGAGCAGTTCTTC
CASRPTSGRTAAYNEQFF
>TRBV4-1|TRBJ1-2|NA|14|NA
TGCGCCAGCAGCCAAGGGACCGCTATGTATGGCTACACCTTC
CASSQGTAMYGYTF
>TRBV11-2|TRBJ2-1|NA|16|NA
TGTGCCAGCAGCCCAGAAGGGGGGAGGGCCAGGAATGAGCAGTTCTTC
CASSPEGGRARNEQFF
>TRBV30|TRBJ2-2|NA|15|NA
TGTGCCTGGGCCTGGGGTGGACCACGGGGAGGGGAGCTGTTTTTT
CAWAWGGPRGGELFF
>TRBV28|TRBJ2-5|NA|15|NA
TGTGCCAGCAGTTTAGGGGGTAGCGGACAAGAGACCCAGTACTTC
CASSLGGSGQETQYF
>TRBV7-9|TRBJ1-2|NA|16|TRBD1
TGTGCCAGCAGCTTAGGCGGACAGGGGGCTTCAGGGGGCTACACCTTC
CASSLGGQGASGGYTF
>TRBV10-3|TRBJ2-5|NA|15|TRBD2
TGTGCCATCAGTGAAGGGACTAGTTCCCAAGAGACCCAGTACTTC
CAISEGTSSQETQYF
>TRBV27|TRBJ2-1|NA|19|TRBD1
TGTGCCAGCAGTTTACAGCCGCCCACAGGGGCCCCATCCTACAATGAGCAGTTCTTC
CASSLQPPTGAPSYNEQFF
>TRBV6-5|TRBJ2-7|NA|13|TRBD2
TGTGCCAGCGCCTCTAGCGGCCCCTACGAGCAGTACTTC
CASASSGPYEQYF
>TRBV29-1|TRBJ1-5|once|14|TRBD1
TGCAGCGTTGTGACAGGGAATATCGATCAGCCCCAGCATTTT
CSVVTGNIDQPQHF
>TRBV27|TRBJ2-7|NA|13|TRBD1
TGTGCCAGCAGGGGGACAGGGTCCAACGAGCAGTACTTC
CASRGTGSNEQYF
>TRBV6-6|TRBJ1-2|NA|16|NA
TGTGCCAGCAGTTACTCTCCTGGACAGTCCTTCTATGGCTACACCTTC
CASSYSPGQSFYGYTF
>TRBV12-5|TRBJ2-7|few|17|TRBD2
TGTGCTAGTGGTTTGGTACCCTTTAGTAGCGGGGGTTACGAGCAGTACTTC
CASGLVPFSSGGYEQYF
>TRBV6-6|TRBJ2-7|NA|14|NA
TGTGCCAGCAGAAATGACAGGTCCTCCTACGAGCAGTACTTC
CASRNDRSSYEQYF
>TRBV28|TRBJ1-2|NA|11|NA
TGTGCCAGCAGTTCGGTATATGGCTACACCTTC
CASSSVYGYTF
>TRBV5-1|TRBJ2-1|NA|14|NA
TGCGCCAGCAGCTTGGTGACAGACGACAATGAGCAGTTCTTC
CASSLVTDDNEQFF
>TRBV28|TRBJ1-1|NA|10|NA
TGTGCCAGCAGTCTGACGGAAGCTTTCTTT
CASSLTEAFF
>TRBV6-1|TRBJ2-5|NA|17|TRBD1
TGTGCCAGCAGTGCCTACCGGACAGGGATAGGGCAAGAGACCCAGTACTTC
CASSAYRTGIGQETQYF
>TRBV20-1|TRBJ1-2|NA|11|NA
TGCAGTGCTGGAACAGGGAATGGCTACACCTTC
CSAGTGNGYTF
>TRBV5-6|TRBJ1-2|NA|13|TRBD1
TGTGCCAGCAGCTTGGGGACAGGGGCTGGCTACACCTTC
CASSLGTGAGYTF
>TRBV30|TRBJ1-2|NA|18|TRBD1
TGTGCCTGGAGTGTAAGAATGCCCGGGACAGCATTTAACTATGGCTACACCTTC
CAWSVRMPGTAFNYGYTF
>TRBV9|TRBJ2-1|NA|17|TRBD2
TGTGCCAGCAGCGTAGCTGGGGCGGGAGGGCCACACAATGAGCAGTTCTTC
CASSVAGAGGPHNEQFF
>TRBV6-5|TRBJ2-1|NA|14|TRBD1
TGTGCCAGCAGTTATCAACAGGGGTTCAATGAGCAGTTCTTC
CASSYQQGFNEQFF
>TRBV9|TRBJ2-1|NA|15|NA
TGTGCCAGCAGCGTAGAACAGAGAGGGTACAATGAGCAGTTCTTC
CASSVEQRGYNEQFF
>TRBV7-7|TRBJ2-5|NA|16|TRBD2
TGTGCTAGCAGCCTAAATAGCGGGAGGCTGGAAGAGACCCAGTACTTC
CASSLNSGRLEETQYF
>TRBV2|TRBJ1-5|NA|13|NA
TGTGCCAGCAGTGAGGGTACCAATCAGCCCCAGCATTTT
CASSEGTNQPQHF
>TRBV27|TRBJ2-2|NA|17|NA
TGTGCCAGCAGTAGGGTGACTAGTGGAGCGAACACCGGGGAGCTGTTTTTT
CASSRVTSGANTGELFF
>TRBV4-1|TRBJ1-1|NA|14|TRBD1
TGCGCCAGCAGGCGACAGGGGTCGAACACTGAAGCTTTCTTT
CASRRQGSNTEAFF
>TRBV7-9|TRBJ2-1|NA|14|TRBD2
TGTGCCGCTCAGCGGGAGAGAACCTACAATGAGCAGTTCTTC
CAAQRERTYNEQFF
>TRBV20-1|TRBJ1-1|NA|10|NA
TGCAGTGTGAGGTTCACTGAAGCTTTCTTT
CSVRFTEAFF
>TRBV19|TRBJ1-2|NA|12|TRBD1
TGTGCCAGTAAACCAGGGGGCTATGGCTACACCTTC
CASKPGGYGYTF
>TRBV7-6|TRBJ2-5|few|15|NA
TGTGCCAGCAGCCCATCCGGTAGCGGCCAAGAGACCCAGTACTTC
CASSPSGSGQETQYF
>TRBV2|TRBJ2-5|few|15|NA
TGTGCCAGCAGACGGCGACTAGGAATCCAAGAGACCCAGTACTTC
CASRRRLGIQETQYF
>TRBV6-6|TRBJ1-1|NA|15|NA
TGTGCCAGCAGTTACCCGGGACATTTGAACACTGAAGCTTTCTTT
CASSYPGHLNTEAFF
>TRBV5-1|TRBJ2-7|NA|14|TRBD2
TGCGCCAGCAGCCGTCGGGAGGTTCCCTACGAGCAGTACTTC
CASSRREVPYEQYF
>TRBV7-3|TRBJ2-7|few|14|NA
TGTGCCAGCAGCTTAATGGGCGGTCCCAACGAGCAGTACTTC
CASSLMGGPNEQYF
>TRBV6-1|TRBJ2-1|NA|15|NA
TGTGCCGTAGAGGGGCAGGGAGCCGCCGGGGAAAGGCAGTTCTTC
CAVEGQGAAGERQFF
>TRBV19|TRBJ2-1|NA|15|NA
TGTGCCAGTAGTAACTCCCCTAGCTCCTACAATGAGCAGTTCTTC
CASSNSPSSYNEQFF
>TRBV10-3|TRBJ2-1|NA|16|TRBD2
TGTGCCATCAGTGACCCGGGACTAGCGGACTACAATGAGCAGTTCTTC
CAISDPGLADYNEQFF
>TRBV5-4|TRBJ2-3|NA|15|TRBD1
TGTGCCAGCAGTACAGGGGGCGCAGGCACAGATACGCAGTATTTT
CASSTGGAGTDTQYF
>TRBV5-1|TRBJ2-3|NA|16|NA
TGCGCCAGCAGCTTGGGTGGGGAAGGAGGCACAGATACGCAGTATTTT
CASSLGGEGGTDTQYF
>TRBV19|TRBJ2-2|NA|15|TRBD1
TGTGCCGCAGGGGGCCCCTCCACTAACACCGGGGAGCTGTTTTTT
CAAGGPSTNTGELFF
>TRBV6-5|TRBJ2-7|NA|14|TRBD1
TGTGCCAGCAGTCGGGACAGGGATGACTACGAGCAGTACTTC
CASSRDRDDYEQYF